This TCR beta chain was captured in a study of neurological immune-mediated disorders. The study's findings and limits: In HTLV-1-associated myelopathy, TCR clonal expansion was greatest, and in multiple sclerosis it was least, below healthy controls.

As healthy controls, volunteers from a blood bank in Maryland, USA, were used. Some 1 million sorted CD4+ or CD8+ T cells made each library. The CDR3 runs to 15 residues. J was trimmed by 6 bases and V by 6 bases; bases with no gene match: 13. From germline, CDR1 is MDHEN and CDR2 SYDVKM. Many counts were recorded for this clonotype. Antigen specificity is unknown. By 5'RACE with 10-nucleotide random UMIs, the cDNA was made. TCRdb reprocessed the 5' RACE reads with MiXCR, giving one entry per CDR3 protein. The sample contains about 17,000 distinct CDR3 sequences, 3.5% of which appear only once. The J gene is TRBJ2-7, the V gene TRBV28; the match to TRBD1 covers 8 bases. The TCR originated in a middle-aged woman in good health. The sample comprised CD8+ T cells from blood. The CDR3 sequence is CASRIQGADLREQYF. The DNA of the CDR3 is TGTGCCAGCAGAATTCAGGGGGCCGACCTGCGCGAGCAGTACTTC.